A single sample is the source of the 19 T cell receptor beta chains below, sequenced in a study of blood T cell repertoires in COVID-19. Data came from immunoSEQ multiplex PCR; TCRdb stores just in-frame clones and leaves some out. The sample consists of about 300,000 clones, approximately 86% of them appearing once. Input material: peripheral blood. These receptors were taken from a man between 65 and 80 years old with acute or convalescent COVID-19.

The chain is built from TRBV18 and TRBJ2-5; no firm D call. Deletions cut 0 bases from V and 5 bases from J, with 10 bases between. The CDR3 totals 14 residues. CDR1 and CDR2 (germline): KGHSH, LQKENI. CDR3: CASSPPSSPETQYF. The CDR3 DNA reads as TGTGCCAGCTCACCACCAAGTAGCCCGGAGACCCAGTACTTC. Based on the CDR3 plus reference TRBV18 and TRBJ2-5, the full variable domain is NAGVMQNPRHLVRRRGQEARLRCSPMKGHSHVYWYRQLPEEGLKFMVYLQKENIIDESGMPKERFSAEFPKEGPSILRIQQVVRGDSAAYFCASSPPSSPETQYFGPGTRLLVL.

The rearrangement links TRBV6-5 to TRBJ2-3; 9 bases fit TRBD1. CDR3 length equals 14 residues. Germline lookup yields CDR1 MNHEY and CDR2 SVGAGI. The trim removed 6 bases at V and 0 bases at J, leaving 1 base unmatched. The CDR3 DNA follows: TGTGCCAGCAGACAGGGGGCCAGCACAGATACGCAGTATTTT. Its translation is CASRQGASTDTQYF.

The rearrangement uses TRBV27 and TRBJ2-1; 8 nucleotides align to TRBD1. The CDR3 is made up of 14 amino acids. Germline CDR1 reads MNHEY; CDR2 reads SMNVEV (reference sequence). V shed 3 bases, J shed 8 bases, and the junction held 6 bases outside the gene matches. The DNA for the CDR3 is TGTGCCAGCAGTTTCGCGGACAGGGTCCATGAGCAGTTCTTC. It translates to CASSFADRVHEQFF.

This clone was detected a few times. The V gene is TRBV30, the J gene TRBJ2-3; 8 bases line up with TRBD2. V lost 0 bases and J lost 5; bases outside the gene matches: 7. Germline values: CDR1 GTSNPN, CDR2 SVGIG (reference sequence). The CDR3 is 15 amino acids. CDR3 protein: CAWSVRGGQLDTQYF. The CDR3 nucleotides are TGTGCCTGGAGTGTTCGGGGGGGCCAGTTAGATACGCAGTATTTT.

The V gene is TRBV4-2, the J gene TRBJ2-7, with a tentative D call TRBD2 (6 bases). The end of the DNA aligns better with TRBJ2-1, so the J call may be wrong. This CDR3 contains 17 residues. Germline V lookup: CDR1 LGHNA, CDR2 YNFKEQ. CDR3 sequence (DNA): TGTGCCAGCAGCCAAGATCTCGGGACTGGAAACTACAATGAGCAGTTCTTC. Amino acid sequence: CASSQDLGTGNYNEQFF.

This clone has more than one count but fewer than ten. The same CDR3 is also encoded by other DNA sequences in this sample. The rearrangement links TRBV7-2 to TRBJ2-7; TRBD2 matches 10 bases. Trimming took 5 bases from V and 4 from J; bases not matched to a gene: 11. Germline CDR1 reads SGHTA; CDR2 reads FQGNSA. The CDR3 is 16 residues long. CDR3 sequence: CASSPSSGRVPYEQYF. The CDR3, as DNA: TGTGCCAGCAGCCCGTCAAGCGGGAGGGTTCCTTACGAGCAGTACTTC.

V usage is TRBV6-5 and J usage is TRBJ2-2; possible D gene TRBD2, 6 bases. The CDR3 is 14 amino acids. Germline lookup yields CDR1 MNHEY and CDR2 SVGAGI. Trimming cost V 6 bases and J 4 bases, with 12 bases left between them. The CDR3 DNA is TGTGCCAGCAGACCGGGGGTCGGCACCGGGGAGCTGTTTTTT. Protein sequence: CASRPGVGTGELFF.

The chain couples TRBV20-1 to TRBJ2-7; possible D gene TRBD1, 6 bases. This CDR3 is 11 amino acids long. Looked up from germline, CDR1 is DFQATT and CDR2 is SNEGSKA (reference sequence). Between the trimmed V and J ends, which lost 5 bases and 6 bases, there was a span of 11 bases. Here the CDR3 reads CSALTGLEQYF. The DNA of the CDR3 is TGCAGTGCTCTCACAGGGCTCGAGCAGTACTTC.

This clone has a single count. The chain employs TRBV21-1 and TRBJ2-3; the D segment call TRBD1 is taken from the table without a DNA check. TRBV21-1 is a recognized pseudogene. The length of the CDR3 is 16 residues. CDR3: CASSGGQGKSTDTQYF. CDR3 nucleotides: TGTGCCAGCAGCGGAGGACAGGGAAAAAGCACAGATACGCAGTATTTT.

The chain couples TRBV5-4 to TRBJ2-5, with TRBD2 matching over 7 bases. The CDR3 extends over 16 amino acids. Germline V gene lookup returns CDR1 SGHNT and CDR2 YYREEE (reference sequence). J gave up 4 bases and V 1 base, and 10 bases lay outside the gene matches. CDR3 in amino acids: CASSLYLAGVGETQYF. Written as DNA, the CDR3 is TGTGCCAGCAGCTTGTATTTGGCGGGAGTCGGAGAGACCCAGTACTTC.

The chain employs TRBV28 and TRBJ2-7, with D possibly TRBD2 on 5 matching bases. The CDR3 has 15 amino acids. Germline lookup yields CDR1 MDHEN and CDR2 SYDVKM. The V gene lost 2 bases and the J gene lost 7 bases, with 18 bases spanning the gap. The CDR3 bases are TGTGCCAGCAGTTTAGGGAGTGCTTCCTACGAGGAGCAGTACTTC. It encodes CASSLGSASYEEQYF.

The CDR3 sequence: CASSLSMATSTDTQYF. The CDR3 DNA follows: TGTGCCAGCAGCTTGAGTATGGCGACTAGCACAGATACGCAGTATTTT. This chain joins TRBV5-4 and TRBJ2-3; D is uncertain. The CDR3 is 16 residues long. Germline-derived CDR1 and CDR2 are SGHNT and YYREEE (reference sequence). The ends were cut back, 1 base at V and 0 bases at J, with 12 bases in the middle. Drawing the rest from reference TRBV5-4 and TRBJ2-3, the complete variable domain is ETGVTQSPTHLIKTRGQQVTLRCSSQSGHNTVSWYQQALGQGPQFIFQYYREEENGRGNFPPRFSGLQFPNYSSELNVNALELDDSALYLCASSLSMATSTDTQYFGPGTRLTVL.

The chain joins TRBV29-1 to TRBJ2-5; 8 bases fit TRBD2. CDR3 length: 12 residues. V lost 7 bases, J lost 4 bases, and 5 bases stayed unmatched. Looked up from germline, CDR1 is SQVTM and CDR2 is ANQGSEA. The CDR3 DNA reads TGCAGCGCGGCCGGGGGGGGAGAGACCCAGTACTTC. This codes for CSAAGGGETQYF.

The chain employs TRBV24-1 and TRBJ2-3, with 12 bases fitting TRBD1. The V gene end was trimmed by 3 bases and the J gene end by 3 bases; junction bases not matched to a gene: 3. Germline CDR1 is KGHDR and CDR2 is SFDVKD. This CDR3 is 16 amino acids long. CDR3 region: CATSDPGQGATDTQYF. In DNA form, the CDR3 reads TGTGCCACCAGTGATCCGGGACAGGGGGCAACAGATACGCAGTATTTT.

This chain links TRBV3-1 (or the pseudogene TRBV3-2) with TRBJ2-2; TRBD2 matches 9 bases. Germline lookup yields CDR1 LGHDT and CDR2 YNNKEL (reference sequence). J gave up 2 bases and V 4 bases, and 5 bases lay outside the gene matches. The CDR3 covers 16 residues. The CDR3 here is CASSRGGGANTGELFF. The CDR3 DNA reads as TGTGCCAGCAGCCGAGGCGGGGGGGCCAACACCGGGGAGCTGTTTTTT.

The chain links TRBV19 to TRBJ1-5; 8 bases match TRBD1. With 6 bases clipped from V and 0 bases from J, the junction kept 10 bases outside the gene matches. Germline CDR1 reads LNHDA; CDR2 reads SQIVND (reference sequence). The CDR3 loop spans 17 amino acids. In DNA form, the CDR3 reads TGTGCCAGTAGAACCACAGGGGGAAGAGGTAGCAATCAGCCCCAGCATTTT. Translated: CASRTTGGRGSNQPQHF.

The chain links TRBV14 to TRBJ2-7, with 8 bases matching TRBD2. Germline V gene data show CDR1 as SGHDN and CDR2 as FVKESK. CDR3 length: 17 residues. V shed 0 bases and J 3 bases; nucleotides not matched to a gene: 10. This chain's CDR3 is CASSQDLREAGGYEQYF. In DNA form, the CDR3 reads TGTGCCAGCAGCCAAGACTTGCGGGAGGCGGGGGGCTACGAGCAGTACTTC.

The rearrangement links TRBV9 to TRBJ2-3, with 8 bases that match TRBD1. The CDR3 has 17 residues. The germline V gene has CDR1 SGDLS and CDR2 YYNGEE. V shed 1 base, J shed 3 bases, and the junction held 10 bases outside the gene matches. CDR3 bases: TGTGCCAGCAGCGTAAATTCGGCTCAGGGGGCTACAGATACGCAGTATTTT. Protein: CASSVNSAQGATDTQYF.

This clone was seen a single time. CDR3 sequence (DNA): TGTGCCAGCAGCCCGGTTACATCGGGGCAGGGGAGAATGGATGAGCAGTTCTTC. Protein product: CASSPVTSGQGRMDEQFF. The J gene is TRBJ2-1, the V gene TRBV3-1 (or the pseudogene TRBV3-2); possibly TRBD1 for D (6 bases). From germline, CDR1 is LGHDT and CDR2 YNNKEL (reference sequence). The V and J ends lost 4 bases and 8 bases respectively, with 27 bases between them. This CDR3 region has 18 residues.